This T cell receptor beta chain was sequenced for a study of blood T cell repertoires in COVID-19. Across the study: Material from acute and convalescent COVID-19 was sourced from the United States, Italy and Spain. T cells, B-cell-depleted T cells, or PBMCs supplied cDNA or gDNA.

The authors' processing: For nucleated cells, counts were estimated from reference gene primer amplification. The table came from immunoSEQ multiplex PCR; TCRdb's copy has only in-frame clones and leaves some out. That table gives V, J and clone size, and the DNA gave D and trimming. The data show about 61,000 clones, around nine tenths seen once. The sequence was obtained from a woman aged 45-60 years with active or convalescent COVID-19. Sequences were obtained from peripheral blood.

The CDR3 reads CASSGGTSSYNEQFF. CDR3 nucleotide sequence: TGTGCCAGCAGCGGGGGGACTAGCTCCTACAATGAGCAGTTCTTC. The genes are TRBV9 and TRBJ2-1; TRBD2 agrees at 8 bases. V gave up 3 bases and J gave up 0 bases; unmatched junction bases: 2. The CDR3 length is 15 residues. CDR1 SGDLS and CDR2 YYNGEE come from the germline V gene.